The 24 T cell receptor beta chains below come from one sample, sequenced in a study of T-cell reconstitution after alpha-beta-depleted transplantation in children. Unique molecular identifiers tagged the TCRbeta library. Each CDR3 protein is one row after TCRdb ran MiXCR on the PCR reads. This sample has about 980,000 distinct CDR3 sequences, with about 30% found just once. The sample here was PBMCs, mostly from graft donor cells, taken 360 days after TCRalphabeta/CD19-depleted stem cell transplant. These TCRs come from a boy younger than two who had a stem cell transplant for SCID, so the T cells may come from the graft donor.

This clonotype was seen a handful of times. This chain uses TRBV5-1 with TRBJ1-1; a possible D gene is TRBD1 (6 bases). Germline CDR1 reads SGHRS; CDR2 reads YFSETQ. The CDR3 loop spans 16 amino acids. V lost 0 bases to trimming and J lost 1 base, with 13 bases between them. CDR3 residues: CASSLGGQTKNTEAFF. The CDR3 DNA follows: TGCGCCAGCAGCTTGGGGGGGCAGACCAAGAACACTGAAGCTTTCTTT.

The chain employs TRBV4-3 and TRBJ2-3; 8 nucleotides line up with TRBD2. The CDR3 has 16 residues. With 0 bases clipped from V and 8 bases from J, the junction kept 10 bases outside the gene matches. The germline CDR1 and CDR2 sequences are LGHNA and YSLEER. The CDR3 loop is CASSQDRGGVKGTQYF. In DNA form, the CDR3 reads TGCGCCAGCAGCCAAGATCGGGGGGGGGTCAAGGGTACGCAGTATTTT.

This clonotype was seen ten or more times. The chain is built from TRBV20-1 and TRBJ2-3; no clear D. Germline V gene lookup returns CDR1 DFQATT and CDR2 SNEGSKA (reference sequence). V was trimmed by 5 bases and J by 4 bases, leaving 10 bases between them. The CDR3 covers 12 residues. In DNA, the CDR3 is TGCAGTGCTTTCTCCTTTTCAGATACGCAGTATTTT. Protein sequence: CSAFSFSDTQYF.

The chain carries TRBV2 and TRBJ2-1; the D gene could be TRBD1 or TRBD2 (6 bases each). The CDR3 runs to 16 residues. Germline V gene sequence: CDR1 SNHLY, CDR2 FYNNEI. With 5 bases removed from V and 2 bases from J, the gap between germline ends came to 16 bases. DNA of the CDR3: TGTGCCAGCAGTCCGATAGGGGGGAGCCCCTACAATGAGCAGTTCTTC. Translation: CASSPIGGSPYNEQFF.

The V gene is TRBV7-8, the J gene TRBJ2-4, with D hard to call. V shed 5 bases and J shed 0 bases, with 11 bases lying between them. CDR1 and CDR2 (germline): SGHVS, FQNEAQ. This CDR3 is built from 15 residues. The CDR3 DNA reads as TGTGCCAGCAGCCTAACCGTAGGAGCCAAAAACATTCAGTACTTC. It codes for CASSLTVGAKNIQYF.

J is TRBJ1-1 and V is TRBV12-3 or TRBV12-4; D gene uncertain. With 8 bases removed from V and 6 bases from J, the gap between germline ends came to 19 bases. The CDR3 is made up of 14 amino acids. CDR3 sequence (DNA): TGTGCCAGCGGCCTTGGGTGGAGACCGGCTGAAGCTTTCTTT. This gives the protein CASGLGWRPAEAFF.

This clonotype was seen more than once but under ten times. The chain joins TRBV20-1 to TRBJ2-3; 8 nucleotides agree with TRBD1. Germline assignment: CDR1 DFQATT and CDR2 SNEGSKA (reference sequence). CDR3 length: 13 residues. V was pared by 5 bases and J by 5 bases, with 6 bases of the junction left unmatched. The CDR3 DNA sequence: TGCAGTGCTGTCACACAGGGGGGAGATACGCAGTATTTT. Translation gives CSAVTQGGDTQYF.

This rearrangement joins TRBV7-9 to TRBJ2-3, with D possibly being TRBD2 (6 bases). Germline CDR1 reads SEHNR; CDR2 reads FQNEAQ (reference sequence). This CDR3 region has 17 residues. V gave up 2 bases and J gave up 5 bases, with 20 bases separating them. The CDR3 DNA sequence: TGTGCCAGCAGCTTATACCCCATGCGGGGCGTAGAAGATACGCAGTATTTT. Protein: CASSLYPMRGVEDTQYF.

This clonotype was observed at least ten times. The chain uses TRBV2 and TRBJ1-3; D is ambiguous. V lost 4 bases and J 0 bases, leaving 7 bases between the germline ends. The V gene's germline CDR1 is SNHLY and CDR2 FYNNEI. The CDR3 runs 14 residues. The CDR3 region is CASSVSFSGNTIYF. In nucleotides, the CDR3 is TGTGCCAGCAGTGTGAGCTTCTCTGGAAACACCATATATTTT.

The CDR3 sequence: CASSLSAGGLTDTQYF. The CDR3 nucleotides read TGTGCCAGCAGCTTATCAGCGGGGGGTCTCACAGATACGCAGTATTTT. The J gene is TRBJ2-3, the V gene TRBV7-3, with 9 bases aligning to TRBD2. The junction had 5 bases not matched to a gene; V was cut back by 2 bases and J by 2 bases. CDR3 length: 16 residues. Germline V CDR1 and CDR2: SGHTA, FQGTGA.

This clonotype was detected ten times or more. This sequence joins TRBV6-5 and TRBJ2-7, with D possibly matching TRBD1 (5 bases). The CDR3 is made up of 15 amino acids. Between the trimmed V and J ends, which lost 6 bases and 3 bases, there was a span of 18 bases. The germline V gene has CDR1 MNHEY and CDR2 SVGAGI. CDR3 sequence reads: CASSLTVLSFYEQYF. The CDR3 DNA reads TGTGCCAGCAGCCTGACAGTCTTGTCTTTCTACGAGCAGTACTTC.

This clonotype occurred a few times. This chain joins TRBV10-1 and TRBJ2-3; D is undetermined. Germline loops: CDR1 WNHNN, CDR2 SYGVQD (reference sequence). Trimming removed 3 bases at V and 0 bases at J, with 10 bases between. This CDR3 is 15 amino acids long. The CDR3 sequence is CASSDGETSTDTQYF. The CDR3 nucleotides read TGCGCCAGCAGTGATGGGGAAACTAGCACAGATACGCAGTATTTT.

This chain's CDR3 is CASSFYTGGPLNSPLHF. The CDR3 DNA sequence: TGTGCCAGCAGTTTTTACACGGGGGGGCCCCTTAATTCACCCCTCCACTTT. The chain carries TRBV12-3 or TRBV12-4 and TRBJ1-6, with D tentatively TRBD1 (6 bases). This CDR3 region has 17 residues. Trimming shortened V by 3 bases and J by 6 bases, and 18 bases separated the two germline ends.

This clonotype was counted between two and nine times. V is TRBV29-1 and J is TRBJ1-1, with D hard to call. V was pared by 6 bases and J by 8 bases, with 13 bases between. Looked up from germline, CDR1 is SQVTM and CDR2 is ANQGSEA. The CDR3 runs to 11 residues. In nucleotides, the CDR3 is TGCAGCGTCCACGGGAGGACCGAAGCTTTCTTT. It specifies CSVHGRTEAFF.

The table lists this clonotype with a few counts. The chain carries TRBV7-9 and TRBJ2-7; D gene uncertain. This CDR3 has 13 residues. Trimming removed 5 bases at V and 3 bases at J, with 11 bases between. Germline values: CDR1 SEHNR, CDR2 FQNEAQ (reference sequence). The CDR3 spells CASSGTLHYEQYF. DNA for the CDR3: TGTGCCAGCAGCGGAACATTACACTACGAGCAGTACTTC.

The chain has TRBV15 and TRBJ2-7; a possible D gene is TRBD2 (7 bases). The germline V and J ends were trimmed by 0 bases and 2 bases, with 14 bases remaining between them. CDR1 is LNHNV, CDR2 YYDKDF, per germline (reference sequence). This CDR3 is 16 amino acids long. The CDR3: CATSRDPGGLPYEQYF. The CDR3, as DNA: TGTGCCACCAGCAGAGATCCCGGGGGGCTACCCTACGAGCAGTACTTC.

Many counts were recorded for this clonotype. CDR3 bases: TGTGCCAGCACCCCGACTAGCGGGGGATTGGAGGAGCAGTTCTTC. It translates to CASTPTSGGLEEQFF. The rearrangement joins TRBV7-8 to TRBJ2-1; 12 bases fit TRBD2. Germline V gene data show CDR1 as SGHVS and CDR2 as FQNEAQ. Unmatched junction bases numbered 11, after V lost 7 bases and J lost 10 bases. The CDR3 runs to 15 residues.

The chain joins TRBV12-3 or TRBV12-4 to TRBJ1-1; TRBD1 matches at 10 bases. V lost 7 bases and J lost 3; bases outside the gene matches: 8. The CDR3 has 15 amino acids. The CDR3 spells CASIRQGAGHTEAFF. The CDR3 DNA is TGTGCCAGCATACGACAGGGGGCTGGTCACACTGAAGCTTTCTTT.

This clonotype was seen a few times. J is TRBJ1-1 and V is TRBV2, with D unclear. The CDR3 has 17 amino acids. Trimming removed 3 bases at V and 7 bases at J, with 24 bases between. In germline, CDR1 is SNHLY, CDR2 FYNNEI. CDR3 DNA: TGTGCCAGCAGTGATGTCTCCCTATGGGCCGAGATCAGTGAAGCTTTCTTT. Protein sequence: CASSDVSLWAEISEAFF.

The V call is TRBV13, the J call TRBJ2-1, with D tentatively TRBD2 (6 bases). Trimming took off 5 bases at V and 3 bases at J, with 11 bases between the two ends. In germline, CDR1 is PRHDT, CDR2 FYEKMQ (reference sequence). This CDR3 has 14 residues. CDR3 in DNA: TGTGCCAGCAGCCCGTGGGAGGACTACAATGAGCAGTTCTTC. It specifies CASSPWEDYNEQFF.

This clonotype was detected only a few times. The CDR3 reads CASSLWGRDYGYTF. CDR3 sequence (DNA): TGTGCCAGCAGTTTATGGGGCAGGGACTATGGCTACACCTTC. The V and J genes are TRBV12-3 or TRBV12-4 and TRBJ1-2; D may be TRBD1 (5 bases). This CDR3 contains 14 residues. Trimming pared 2 bases from V and 3 bases from J, leaving 10 bases between.

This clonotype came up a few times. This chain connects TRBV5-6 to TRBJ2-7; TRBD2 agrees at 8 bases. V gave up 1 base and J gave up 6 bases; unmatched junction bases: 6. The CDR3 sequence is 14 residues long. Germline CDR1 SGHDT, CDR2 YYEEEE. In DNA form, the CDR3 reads TGTGCCAGCAGCTTGAAGCAGCGGGAGTCCGAGCAGTACTTC. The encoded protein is CASSLKQRESEQYF. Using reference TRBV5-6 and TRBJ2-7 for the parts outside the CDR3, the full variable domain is DAGVTQSPTHLIKTRGQQVTLRCSPKSGHDTVSWYQQALGQGPQFIFQYYEEEERQRGNFPDRFSGHQFPNYSSELNVNALLLGDSALYLCASSLKQRESEQYFGPGTRLTVT.

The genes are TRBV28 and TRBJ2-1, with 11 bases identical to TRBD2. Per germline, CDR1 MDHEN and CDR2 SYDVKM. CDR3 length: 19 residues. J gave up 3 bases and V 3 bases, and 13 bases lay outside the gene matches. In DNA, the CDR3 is TGTGCCAGCAGTTTTGAGGGGCGGCTAGCGGGGGGACACTACAATGAGCAGTTCTTC. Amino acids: CASSFEGRLAGGHYNEQFF.

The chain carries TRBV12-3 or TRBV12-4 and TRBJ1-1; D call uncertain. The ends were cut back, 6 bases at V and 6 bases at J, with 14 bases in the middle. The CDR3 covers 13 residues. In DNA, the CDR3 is TGTGCCAGCAGCCCCTTCGGACGGGCTGAAGCTTTCTTT. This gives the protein CASSPFGRAEAFF.